This entry lists 14 T cell receptor beta chains sequenced from one sample in a study of T-cell reconstitution after alpha-beta-depleted transplantation in children. It was with unique molecular identifiers that the TCRbeta library was prepared. From the PCR reads, TCRdb called clonotypes with MiXCR, one entry per CDR3 protein. In the table there are hundreds of thousands of distinct CDR3 sequences, roughly 16% of which are singletons. The sequences come from PBMCs, mostly from graft donor cells, collected 360 days after TCRalphabeta/CD19-depleted stem cell transplant. All receptors derive from a male patient between 5 and 17 years old who had a stem cell transplant for acute lymphoblastic leukemia, so the T cells may come from the graft donor.

This clonotype was seen a handful of times. The V gene is TRBV27, the J gene TRBJ2-3; D gene ambiguous. The CDR3 runs 14 residues. Germline CDR1 MNHEY, CDR2 SMNVEV (reference sequence). V was shortened by 6 bases and J by 2 bases, with 12 bases between the two germline ends. The DNA of the CDR3 is TGTGCCAGCAGCCCCGACTGGATCACAGATACGCAGTATTTT. This gives the protein CASSPDWITDTQYF.

At least ten counts were recorded for this clonotype. A junction boundary mismatches the germline segment, possibly from a read error. The chain carries TRBV5-1 and TRBJ2-7; D remains ambiguous. Germline V gene sequence: CDR1 SGHRS, CDR2 YFSETQ. This CDR3 region has 12 residues. CDR3 DNA sequence: TGCGCCAGCAGCTTTTCCGGGCTAGGTCCGCTTTTC. Amino acids: CASSFSGLGPLF.

The chain combines TRBV5-1 with TRBJ2-3; D is perhaps TRBD1 (6 bases). This CDR3 region has 17 residues. V dropped 4 bases and J dropped 0 bases, with 18 bases sitting between them. CDR1 SGHRS and CDR2 YFSETQ come from the germline V gene. The CDR3 protein is CASSPLMYRDSTDTQYF. CDR3 nucleotides: TGCGCCAGCAGCCCCTTGATGTACAGGGATAGCACAGATACGCAGTATTTT.

The chain links TRBV10-3 to TRBJ2-7; perhaps D is TRBD1 or TRBD2 (6 bases each). The V and J ends lost 9 bases and 4 bases respectively, with 22 bases between them. Germline V gene data show CDR1 as ENHRY and CDR2 as SYGVKD. The CDR3 is 15 amino acids. CDR3 sequence: CAIKRGGSGSYEQYF. CDR3 DNA: TGTGCCATTAAACGAGGGGGGAGCGGGTCTTACGAGCAGTACTTC.

This clonotype showed up just a few times. The rearrangement links TRBV4-1 to TRBJ1-4; a possible D gene is TRBD1 (5 bases). Germline V lookup: CDR1 MGHRA, CDR2 YSYEKL. V was shortened by 1 base and J by 6 bases, with 9 bases between the two germline ends. The CDR3 loop spans 14 amino acids. CDR3 sequence (DNA): TGCGCCAGCAGCCAAGTGGGGGACCATGAAAAACTGTTTTTT. This codes for CASSQVGDHEKLFF.

This clonotype was seen a few times. The chain links TRBV25-1 to TRBJ2-2, with no clear D. The CDR3 length is 13 residues. V was shortened by 2 bases and J by 0 bases, with 1 base between the two germline ends. Germline V gene lookup returns CDR1 MGHDK and CDR2 SYGVNS. The CDR3 DNA reads TGTGCCAGCAGTGAACCGAACACCGGGGAGCTGTTTTTT. This translates into CASSEPNTGELFF. Drawing the rest from reference TRBV25-1 and TRBJ2-2, the complete variable domain is EADIYQTPRYLVIGTGKKITLECSQTMGHDKMYWYQQDPGMELHLIHYSYGVNSTEKGDLSSESTVSRIRTEHFPLTLESARPSHTSQYLCASSEPNTGELFFGEGSRLTVL.

The chain recombines TRBV27 with TRBJ2-7, with D possibly being TRBD1 (6 bases). The CDR3 length is 16 residues. V lost 3 bases and J 4 bases, leaving 19 bases between the germline ends. Germline CDR1 reads MNHEY; CDR2 reads SMNVEV (reference sequence). CDR3 coding DNA: TGTGCCAGCAGTTTGTCACAGGGTACCCTTTATTACGAGCAGTACTTC. Encoded protein: CASSLSQGTLYYEQYF.

This clonotype was seen at least ten times. V gene TRBV18 combines with J gene TRBJ2-3; D remains unclear. The V gene lost 1 base and the J gene lost 2 bases, with 4 bases spanning the gap. This CDR3 contains 13 residues. Germline V gene sequence: CDR1 KGHSH, CDR2 LQKENI. CDR3 nucleotide sequence: TGTGCCAGCTCACCACGGACCACAGATACGCAGTATTTT. Translation: CASSPRTTDTQYF.

The V gene is TRBV2, the J gene TRBJ2-3; the D is unclear. V shed 3 bases and J shed 4 bases, with 5 bases lying between them. The CDR3 is 12 residues long. CDR1 is SNHLY, CDR2 FYNNEI, per germline. The CDR3 is CASSDQSDTQYF. CDR3 bases: TGTGCCAGCAGTGACCAGTCAGATACGCAGTATTTT.

This clonotype was seen many times. This sequence joins TRBV27 and TRBJ2-1, with no clear D. The germline V gene encodes CDR1 MNHEY and CDR2 SMNVEV (reference sequence). Trimming shortened V by 8 bases and J by 1 base, and 9 bases separated the two germline ends. The CDR3 has 13 amino acids. The CDR3 DNA reads TGTGCCAGCCGGCCGTATTCCTACAATGAGCAGTTCTTC. The encoded protein is CASRPYSYNEQFF.

The V call is TRBV6-1, the J call TRBJ2-5; tentative D call: TRBD1 (6 bases). V shed 6 bases and J shed 3 bases, with 11 bases lying between them. The CDR3 contains 13 residues. Germline CDR1 is MNHNS and CDR2 is SASEGT. The CDR3 nucleotides are TGTGCCAGCAGACCCAGGGGAAAAGAGACCCAGTACTTC. It yields the protein CASRPRGKETQYF.

Concerning this clonotype: Relative to the germline gene, one junction end is altered; a read error may explain this. The gene calls are TRBV7-8 and TRBJ2-4; D is perhaps TRBD1 (6 bases). The CDR3 sequence is 14 residues long. Germline assignment: CDR1 SGHVS and CDR2 FQNEAQ. The CDR3 region is CDSSLSGTPNIQYF. For the CDR3, the DNA is TGTGACAGCAGCCTTTCCGGGACACCAAACATTCAGTACTTC.

This chain joins TRBV29-1 and TRBJ2-2, with TRBD1 matching over 7 bases. The CDR3 has 14 amino acids. V was clipped by 4 bases and J by 7 bases; unmatched bases: 9. From germline, CDR1 is SQVTM and CDR2 ANQGSEA. The CDR3 sequence is CSVGTGPQSGELFF. The CDR3 DNA reads TGCAGCGTTGGGACAGGCCCGCAAAGCGGGGAGCTGTTTTTT.

This clonotype has just a few counts. The gene calls are TRBV18 and TRBJ2-5; D remains ambiguous. Trimming cost V 2 bases and J 2 bases, with 12 bases left between them. Germline values: CDR1 KGHSH, CDR2 LQKENI. CDR3 length: 15 residues. In nucleotides, the CDR3 is TGTGCCAGCTCACCATTTCGTCCCCCTCAAGAGACCCAGTACTTC. Its translation: CASSPFRPPQETQYF.